Presented here are 15 T cell receptor beta chains from one specimen sequenced in a study of cytomegalovirus exposure and HLA in healthy donors. The primer mix had 60 Vbeta and 13 Jbeta primers. The data were produced by immunoSEQ multiplex PCR, yet TCRdb's version contains in-frame clones alone and is incomplete. The data contain hundreds of thousands of clones, 77% of them singletons. The sample consisted of PBMCs. The receptors were sampled from a woman aged 55-69 years in good health and CMV-seropositive.

This clone has only a few counts. The V call is TRBV11-2, the J call TRBJ1-1, with D possibly TRBD1 on 5 matching bases. Germline CDR1 SGHAT, CDR2 FQNNGV. V was pared by 5 bases and J by 1 base, with 20 bases between. This CDR3 contains 17 residues. CDR3 DNA: TGTGCCAGCAGCCCGCGCCCGGGGGTGCCCGAGAACACTGAAGCTTTCTTT. Encoded protein: CASSPRPGVPENTEAFF.

This clone was counted between two and nine times. The rearrangement links TRBV7-9 to TRBJ1-1; 8 nucleotides align to TRBD1. After removal of 3 bases from V and 1 base from J, the junction contained 4 bases not matched to a gene. The CDR3 loop spans 15 amino acids. Germline-derived CDR1 and CDR2 are SEHNR and FQNEAQ (reference sequence). CDR3 sequence reads: CASSLIDRGNTEAFF. In DNA, the CDR3 is TGTGCCAGCAGCTTGATCGACAGGGGGAACACTGAAGCTTTCTTT.

This chain connects TRBV7-2 to TRBJ1-3, with unresolved D. The CDR3 loop spans 17 amino acids. Germline CDR1 SGHTA, CDR2 FQGNSA. Trimming stripped 1 base from V and 0 bases from J, with 13 bases between. This chain's CDR3 is CASSLGRGRFSGNTIYF. CDR3 in DNA: TGTGCCAGCAGCTTAGGGAGAGGGCGTTTCTCTGGAAACACCATATATTTT.

This chain links TRBV19 with TRBJ2-7; tentatively, D is TRBD2 (6 bases). The CDR3 extends over 14 amino acids. Germline CDR1 is LNHDA and CDR2 is SQIVND (reference sequence). Deletions cut 4 bases from V and 2 bases from J, with 12 bases between. The CDR3 nucleotides read TGTGCCAGTAGTAGGGGGGAAGGAACCTACGAGCAGTACTTC. Translation: CASSRGEGTYEQYF.

The chain is built from TRBV7-9 and TRBJ1-2; D is unresolved. Trimming pared 5 bases from V and 3 bases from J, leaving 19 bases between. Germline loops: CDR1 SEHNR, CDR2 FQNEAQ (reference sequence). The CDR3 totals 16 residues. CDR3: CASSNRTRQFHYGYTF. CDR3 sequence (DNA): TGTGCCAGCAGCAATAGAACGCGACAATTCCACTATGGCTACACCTTC.

The V call is TRBV21-1, the J call TRBJ1-1; the table calls TRBD1, which could not be checked here. TRBV21-1 is tagged as a pseudogene. This CDR3 region has 13 residues. CDR3 DNA: TGTGCCAGCAGCCGATTCTCACAGGGAAAAGCTTTCTTT. Translating gives CASSRFSQGKAFF.

The chain employs TRBV18 and TRBJ1-5, with 7 bases that match TRBD1. The J segment lost 7 bases and the V segment lost 2 bases, leaving 8 bases of the junction unmatched. The V gene's germline CDR1 is KGHSH and CDR2 LQKENI. The CDR3 runs 15 residues. Written as DNA, the CDR3 is TGTGCCAGCTCACCAGCAAGGGGGCCGGAGCAGCCCCAGCATTTT. Translated, it gives CASSPARGPEQPQHF.

The chain joins TRBV18 to TRBJ2-6, with D possibly matching TRBD2 (6 bases). Germline CDR1 KGHSH, CDR2 LQKENI. This CDR3 comprises 17 residues. The ends were cut back, 2 bases at V and 0 bases at J, with 11 bases in the middle. The CDR3 nucleotides read TGTGCCAGCTCACCAGGGACTCCTATCTCTGGGGCCAACGTCCTGACTTTC. It is translated as CASSPGTPISGANVLTF.

This clone was seen more than once but under ten times. The V gene is TRBV6-1, the J gene TRBJ1-5, with a possible D match to TRBD1 (5 bases). The ends were cut back, 5 bases at V and 3 bases at J, with 11 bases in the middle. CDR3 length: 14 amino acids. Germline V gene sequence: CDR1 MNHNS, CDR2 SASEGT. CDR3 region: CASSLGGDNQPQHF. The CDR3 DNA follows: TGTGCCAGCAGTTTGGGGGGGGACAATCAGCCCCAGCATTTT.

This sequence joins TRBV11-2 and TRBJ2-3; D unresolved. V lost 3 bases and J lost 11, with 12 bases in between. Germline V gene data show CDR1 as SGHAT and CDR2 as FQNNGV. The CDR3 is made up of 12 amino acids. The CDR3 protein is CASSLPAWRQYF. CDR3 sequence (DNA): TGTGCCAGCAGCTTGCCCGCTTGGAGGCAGTATTTT.

The chain uses TRBV5-4 and TRBJ2-1; D is ambiguous. CDR1 is SGHNT, CDR2 YYREEE, per germline (reference sequence). The CDR3 has 18 residues. The ends were cut back, 1 base at V and 1 base at J, with 18 bases in the middle. CDR3 loop: CASSLPSTLVVSYNEQFF. CDR3 bases: TGTGCCAGCAGCTTGCCCTCCACCCTAGTAGTTTCCTACAATGAGCAGTTCTTC.

V is TRBV7-9 and J is TRBJ2-7; TRBD1 might be the D (5 bases). The CDR3 covers 12 residues. Trimming removed 2 bases from V and 6 bases from J, with 8 bases in between. Per the germline V gene, CDR1 is SEHNR and CDR2 is FQNEAQ (reference sequence). In nucleotides, the CDR3 is TGTGCCAGCAGCTTAACAGGAAGCGAGCAGTACTTC. Amino acid sequence: CASSLTGSEQYF.

This clone has a handful of counts. The chain recombines TRBV7-6 with TRBJ2-2, with D perhaps TRBD2 (6 bases). With 0 bases removed from V and 5 bases from J, the gap between germline ends came to 10 bases. Germline CDR1 and CDR2: SGHVS and FNYEAQ. This CDR3 spans 15 amino acids. CDR3 sequence (DNA): TGTGCCAGCAGCTTAGCCCAGGGAGGAACCGGGGAGCTGTTTTTT. Its translation is CASSLAQGGTGELFF.

The chain links TRBV5-1 to TRBJ1-2, with 7 nucleotides matching TRBD1. J lost 3 bases, V lost 5 bases, and 7 bases had no gene match. CDR3 length: 14 residues. Germline V gives CDR1 SGHRS, CDR2 YFSETQ. The CDR3 sequence is CASRPSGGYYGYTF. CDR3 bases: TGCGCCAGCAGGCCTTCAGGGGGTTACTATGGCTACACCTTC.

The chain uses TRBV19 and TRBJ2-1, with TRBD2 matching 10 bases. Unmatched junction bases numbered 15, after V lost 9 bases and J lost 7 bases. The CDR3 spans 16 residues. Per germline, CDR1 LNHDA and CDR2 SQIVND (reference sequence). The CDR3 spells CASQPPGLAAGNEQFF. The CDR3, as DNA: TGTGCCAGCCAGCCCCCCGGACTAGCGGCCGGAAATGAGCAGTTCTTC. The full variable domain, its missing parts supplied by reference TRBV19 and TRBJ2-1, is DGGITQSPKYLFRKEGQNVTLSCEQNLNHDAMYWYRQDPGQGLRLIYYSQIVNDFQKGDIAEGYSVSREKKESFPLTVTSAQKNPTAFYLCASQPPGLAAGNEQFFGPGTRLTVL.